The rows below give T cell receptor beta chains drawn from one sample of a study of human T cells and chemical hapten exposure. Via MiXCR, TCRdb re-called the RACE reads, giving one row per CDR3 protein. The data show a few hundred thousand distinct CDR3 sequences, approximately 5% seen once. This sample comprised whole blood, obtained in connection with sensitization to the hapten diphenylcyclopropenone (DPC). These receptors were taken from a woman between 18 and 30 years old with alopecia areata. Some clones in this sample may be carry-over from other donors' samples. Each CDR3 is given with its conserved first and last residue. The D gene is left open where the match is weak. Clone sizes are given selectively: once, few, many, or a class where the clone is expanded.

J gene: TRBJ1-3; clone size: few; V gene: TRBV20-1; D gene: -; CDR3 DNA: TGCAGTGCTAGAGGGGCCAGTACGTCAGGAAACACCATATATTTT; CDR3 protein: CSARGASTSGNTIYF
J gene: TRBJ1-1; clone size: few; V gene: TRBV6-1; D gene: -; CDR3 DNA: TGTGCCAGCAGTGGGGTTCTCACTGAAGCTTTCTTT; CDR3 protein: CASSGVLTEAFF
J gene: TRBJ1-5; clone size: -; V gene: TRBV6-1; D gene: -; CDR3 DNA: TGTGCCAGCAGTGAATTGGACACAGAAAATCAGCCCCAGCATTTT; CDR3 protein: CASSELDTENQPQHF
J gene: TRBJ2-6; clone size: few; V gene: TRBV5-1; D gene: TRBD1; CDR3 DNA: TGCGCCAGCAGCTTGGACGGGACAGACGGGGCCAACGTCCTGACTTTC; CDR3 protein: CASSLDGTDGANVLTF
J gene: TRBJ2-3; clone size: -; V gene: TRBV12-3/TRBV12-4; D gene: -; CDR3 DNA: TGTGCCAGCAGTTTCTCTAGTTCCACAGATACGCAGTATTTT; CDR3 protein: CASSFSSSTDTQYF
J gene: TRBJ2-2; clone size: few; V gene: TRBV5-1; D gene: TRBD1; CDR3 DNA: TGCGCCAGCAGCTATGGACAGGGGGCGAGAACCGGGGAGCTGTTTTTT; CDR3 protein: CASSYGQGARTGELFF
J gene: TRBJ2-3; clone size: -; V gene: TRBV6-5; D gene: TRBD1; CDR3 DNA: TGTGCCAGCAGTTACCTACACCAGGGGGTGAGGACAGATACGCAGTATTTT; CDR3 protein: CASSYLHQGVRTDTQYF
J gene: TRBJ2-7; clone size: -; V gene: TRBV5-1; D gene: TRBD1; CDR3 DNA: TGCGCCAGCAGCCCGGGACAGGGGGGATACGAGCAGTACTTC; CDR3 protein: CASSPGQGGYEQYF
J gene: TRBJ2-7; clone size: -; V gene: TRBV7-2; D gene: -; CDR3 DNA: TGTGCCAGCAGCCTCCTCCCTATCGCGGCCTACGAGCAGTACTTC; CDR3 protein: CASSLLPIAAYEQYF
J gene: TRBJ2-3; clone size: -; V gene: TRBV5-5; D gene: -; CDR3 DNA: TGTGCCAGCAGAGCGACAGCACTCACAGATACGCAGTATTTT; CDR3 protein: CASRATALTDTQYF
J gene: TRBJ2-7; clone size: medium-sized; V gene: TRBV4-3; D gene: -; CDR3 DNA: TGCGCCAGCAGCCAAGATGGGGCCCTAAGCAGCGAGCAGTACTTC; CDR3 protein: CASSQDGALSSEQYF
J gene: TRBJ1-1; clone size: many; V gene: TRBV10-3; D gene: -; CDR3 DNA: TGTGCCATCAGTGAGTATCAGAGGACTGAAGCTTTCTTT; CDR3 protein: CAISEYQRTEAFF
J gene: TRBJ1-5; clone size: -; V gene: TRBV20-1; D gene: -; CDR3 DNA: TGCAGTGCTAGTCGGGGGTTGGAGCCCCAGCATTTT; CDR3 protein: CSASRGLEPQHF
J gene: TRBJ2-7; clone size: few; V gene: TRBV12-3/TRBV12-4; D gene: TRBD1; CDR3 DNA: TGTGCCAGCCAGGGGGCGGGGTACGAGCAGTACTTC; CDR3 protein: CASQGAGYEQYF
J gene: TRBJ1-6; clone size: -; V gene: TRBV7-2; D gene: -; CDR3 DNA: TGTGCCAGCAGCCCCCAGGCGACCTGGGGGTCACCCCTCCACTTT; CDR3 protein: CASSPQATWGSPLHF
J gene: TRBJ2-1; clone size: many; V gene: TRBV12-3/TRBV12-4; D gene: -; CDR3 DNA: TGTGCCAGCAGGGGAGATGGAGGTAATGAGCAGTTCTTC; CDR3 protein: CASRGDGGNEQFF
J gene: TRBJ1-1; clone size: many; V gene: TRBV6-2/TRBV6-3; D gene: TRBD1; CDR3 DNA: TGTGCCAGCAGTAGGGACAGCGCGAACACTGAAGCTTTCTTT; CDR3 protein: CASSRDSANTEAFF
J gene: TRBJ1-3; clone size: few; V gene: TRBV7-2; D gene: -; CDR3 DNA: TGTGCCAGCAGCTCCGAGGAATCCTTCGGAAACACCATATATTTT; CDR3 protein: CASSSEESFGNTIYF
J gene: TRBJ1-1; clone size: many; V gene: TRBV28; D gene: -; CDR3 DNA: TGTGCCAGCAGTTTAGGGGGGGCTTGGACTGAAGCTTTCTTT; CDR3 protein: CASSLGGAWTEAFF
J gene: TRBJ1-2; clone size: few; V gene: TRBV4-2; D gene: -; CDR3 DNA: TGTGCCAGCAGTCCTCACCGGGGGGACTCCCCCCTCTCTTATCGCTACACCTTC; CDR3 protein: CASSPHRGDSPLSYRYTF
J gene: TRBJ2-6; clone size: few; V gene: TRBV7-3; D gene: -; CDR3 DNA: TGTGCCAGCAGCAACTACTCTGGGGCCAACGTCCTGACTTTC; CDR3 protein: CASSNYSGANVLTF
J gene: TRBJ1-5; clone size: many; V gene: TRBV6-2/TRBV6-3; D gene: TRBD1; CDR3 DNA: TGTGCCAGCAGTTACGCTCACGGACAGGGGACGGCTCAGCCCCAGCATTTT; CDR3 protein: CASSYAHGQGTAQPQHF
J gene: TRBJ1-5; clone size: -; V gene: TRBV6-5; D gene: -; CDR3 DNA: TGTGCCAGCAGTTCTATACTCGCCAATCAGCCCCAGCATTTT; CDR3 protein: CASSSILANQPQHF
J gene: TRBJ1-6; clone size: many; V gene: TRBV6-5; D gene: -; CDR3 DNA: TGTGCCAGCAGTTACCGGGACAACTCCTATAATTCACCCCTCCACTTT; CDR3 protein: CASSYRDNSYNSPLHF
J gene: TRBJ1-6; clone size: -; V gene: TRBV18; D gene: -; CDR3 DNA: TGTGCCAGCCCACCACGAGGGGGTATCTCCTATAATTCACCCCTCCACTTT; CDR3 protein: CASPPRGGISYNSPLHF
J gene: TRBJ1-2; clone size: many; V gene: TRBV3-1; D gene: -; CDR3 DNA: TGTGCCAGCAGCCCTCGCCTAGACAGGATCTATGGCTACACCTTC; CDR3 protein: CASSPRLDRIYGYTF
J gene: TRBJ2-3; clone size: few; V gene: TRBV28; D gene: -; CDR3 DNA: TGTGCCAGCGCCATTACCACCCTCGCAGATACGCAGTATTTT; CDR3 protein: CASAITTLADTQYF
J gene: TRBJ1-3; clone size: many; V gene: TRBV28; D gene: -; CDR3 DNA: TGTGCCAGCAGTCTACCGACCGGGGGGTTGTCTGGAAACACCATATATTTT; CDR3 protein: CASSLPTGGLSGNTIYF
J gene: TRBJ2-2; clone size: few; V gene: TRBV12-3/TRBV12-4; D gene: -; CDR3 DNA: TGTGCCAGCAGTTTATCCCCGGGGGGCTGGACCGGGGAGCTGTTTTTT; CDR3 protein: CASSLSPGGWTGELFF
J gene: TRBJ2-3; clone size: many; V gene: TRBV5-4; D gene: TRBD2; CDR3 DNA: TGTGCCAGCAGCTTGACCACGGCGGGGGGGCGGCCAGATACGCAGTATTTT; CDR3 protein: CASSLTTAGGRPDTQYF
J gene: TRBJ2-7; clone size: -; V gene: TRBV3-1; D gene: TRBD1; CDR3 DNA: TGTGCCAGCAGCCCAGCTTCGGGACAGGGTGCCTACGAGCAGTACTTC; CDR3 protein: CASSPASGQGAYEQYF
J gene: TRBJ1-1; clone size: few; V gene: TRBV29-1; D gene: -; CDR3 DNA: TGCAGCGTTGAAATGGGGGTAACTTTCTTT; CDR3 protein: CSVEMGVTFF
J gene: TRBJ2-5; clone size: few; V gene: TRBV2; D gene: TRBD2; CDR3 DNA: TGTGCCAGCAGTGGGCTAGCGGGGGCCCTACAAGAGACCCAGTACTTC; CDR3 protein: CASSGLAGALQETQYF
J gene: TRBJ1-1; clone size: -; V gene: TRBV6-5; D gene: -; CDR3 DNA: TGTGCCAGCAGTTACTCGCGGGACGGGGGGACCATAAGAAAGGGCACTGAAGCTTTCTTT; CDR3 protein: CASSYSRDGGTIRKGTEAFF
J gene: TRBJ2-1; clone size: -; V gene: TRBV6-5; D gene: TRBD2; CDR3 DNA: TGTGCCAGCAGTTACAGCTATCCGGGACTAGCGGGGGGGCTCTCCTACAATGAGCAGTTCTTC; CDR3 protein: CASSYSYPGLAGGLSYNEQFF
J gene: TRBJ2-1; clone size: many; V gene: TRBV15; D gene: -; CDR3 DNA: TGTGCCACCAGCAGACCCAAGCGGAACAATGAGCAGTTCTTC; CDR3 protein: CATSRPKRNNEQFF
J gene: TRBJ2-7; clone size: few; V gene: TRBV12-5; D gene: -; CDR3 DNA: TGTGCTAGTGGTTTGGTCGTATGGGCAGAAGCCTACGAGCAGTACTTC; CDR3 protein: CASGLVVWAEAYEQYF
J gene: TRBJ2-7; clone size: many; V gene: TRBV28; D gene: -; CDR3 DNA: TGTGCCAGCAGGCCCGCGGGCAAGGCCTACGAGCAGTACTTC; CDR3 protein: CASRPAGKAYEQYF
J gene: TRBJ2-2; clone size: many; V gene: TRBV28; D gene: -; CDR3 DNA: TGTGCCAGCAGTTTATTCAGCACCGGGGAGCTGTTTTTT; CDR3 protein: CASSLFSTGELFF
J gene: TRBJ1-6; clone size: many; V gene: TRBV20-1; D gene: -; CDR3 DNA: TGCAGTGCTAGTGTACGGGGAAGAAGGAATTCACCCCTCCACTTT; CDR3 protein: CSASVRGRRNSPLHF
J gene: TRBJ2-7; clone size: many; V gene: TRBV7-2; D gene: -; CDR3 DNA: TGTGCCAGCAGCCCCGACTACGAGCAGTACTTC; CDR3 protein: CASSPDYEQYF
J gene: TRBJ1-1; clone size: -; V gene: TRBV11-2; D gene: -; CDR3 DNA: TGTGCCAGCAGCTCGGAGAGGGTATCCGGAATGAACACTGAAGCTTTCTTT; CDR3 protein: CASSSERVSGMNTEAFF